The 25 T cell receptor beta chains below were found in one sample sequenced in a study of vaccination and CD4 T cells after COVID-19 (dated 2022 in TCRdb). Their target antigens are unknown. The sample's treatment or condition label, in plain terms: approximately nine-day PBMC culture with coronavirus spike peptide pools or control peptides (ViraFEST assay). Libraries were built with PCR. The listed sequencing device is Illumina iSeq 100. DNA from cultured CD4+ T cells was subjected to TCR sequencing with the Oncomine TCR Beta short-read assay at the Johns Hopkins FTIC core. In TCRdb, the public reads were trimmed at Q25 with fastp and aligned with MiXCR, with productive beta chains retained. Rows are combined by CDR3 protein, so each entry shows the most common genes and DNA. Recorded for this sample are more than 10,000 distinct CDR3 sequences; roughly three fifths of them occurred a single time. The top ten clones comprise 11% of the sample.

The sample was CD4+ T cells from blood, cultured in vitro. The receptors come from a human donor who had recovered from COVID-19.

This clonotype is large (0.1 to 1%) within its sample. The rearrangement joins TRBV6-2 or TRBV6-3 to TRBJ2-6; D remains ambiguous. The CDR3 is made up of 17 amino acids. Germline loops: CDR1 MNHEY, CDR2 SVGEGT. Trimming shortened V by 2 bases and J by 4 bases, and 15 bases separated the two germline ends. The CDR3 bases are TGTGCCAGCAGTTACCAAGTCTCGGATCGCGGGGCCAACGTCCTGACTTTC. It is translated as CASSYQVSDRGANVLTF.

The chain employs TRBV10-3 and TRBJ1-2; D is ambiguous. V was trimmed by 4 bases and J by 4 bases, leaving 7 bases between them. The CDR3 is 12 amino acids. Germline V gene data show CDR1 as ENHRY and CDR2 as SYGVKD. The CDR3 bases are TGTGCCATCAGTGGCACGGCCTATGGCTACACCTTC. Translating it yields CAISGTAYGYTF.

This chain connects TRBV28 to TRBJ2-7; D uncertain. This CDR3 has 14 amino acids. The V end lost 2 bases, the J end lost 5 bases, and 13 bases lay between the germline ends. Germline V CDR1 and CDR2: MDHEN, SYDVKM. CDR3 nucleotides: TGTGCCAGCAGTTTACAACGACCCGGACACGAGCAGTACTTC. Its translation: CASSLQRPGHEQYF.

The chain recombines TRBV20-1 with TRBJ1-5; 12 bases align to TRBD1. Germline values: CDR1 DFQATT, CDR2 SNEGSKA (reference sequence). V trimming: 1 base; J trimming: 6 bases; junction bases outside the gene matches: 10. The CDR3 has 17 residues. CDR3 DNA: TGCAGTGCTAGAGTCGGGGGGACAGGGGGCAAAGGTCAGCCCCAGCATTTT. This sequence encodes CSARVGGTGGKGQPQHF.

The V and J genes are TRBV6-1 and TRBJ2-7, with a tentative D call TRBD2 (6 bases). This CDR3 is built from 18 residues. V was cut by 2 bases and J by 3 bases, with 23 bases left in between. Germline assignment: CDR1 MNHNS and CDR2 SASEGT. CDR3 bases: TGTGCCAGCAGTGAAATAATTACAGGAGGGGCCTTGGACTACGAGCAGTACTTC. Amino acids: CASSEIITGGALDYEQYF.

This chain connects TRBV6-2 or TRBV6-3 to TRBJ1-6; D is ambiguous. The CDR3 is made up of 13 amino acids. With 11 bases removed from V and 1 base from J, the gap between germline ends came to 9 bases. Germline loops: CDR1 MNHEY, CDR2 SVGEGT. The CDR3, as DNA: TGTGCCGGAGGGTGGTCCTATAATTCACCCCTCCACTTT. Translating it yields CAGGWSYNSPLHF.

This chain uses TRBV20-1 with TRBJ2-5; 9 bases align to TRBD2. The V and J ends lost 3 bases and 5 bases, in that order; junction bases with no gene match: 10. The V gene's germline CDR1 is DFQATT and CDR2 SNEGSKA (reference sequence). This CDR3 is 15 amino acids long. The CDR3 is CSARSWRGGLETQYF. The CDR3 nucleotides read TGCAGTGCTAGGAGCTGGCGGGGGGGCCTTGAGACCCAGTACTTC.

V usage is TRBV7-3 and J usage is TRBJ1-2; maybe TRBD1 (6 bases). Trimming shortened V by 3 bases and J by 3 bases, and 14 bases separated the two germline ends. There are 15 residues in the CDR3. Germline V gene lookup returns CDR1 SGHTA and CDR2 FQGTGA. The CDR3 protein is CASSLGAGTDYGYTF. In nucleotides, the CDR3 is TGTGCCAGCAGCTTGGGGGCAGGGACGGACTATGGCTACACCTTC.

CDR3 protein: CASSLGFGPNRDEQFF. The DNA of the CDR3 is TGTGCCAGCAGCTTAGGGTTCGGGCCGAATAGGGATGAGCAGTTCTTC. The chain has TRBV7-9 and TRBJ2-1; D not certain. From germline, CDR1 is SEHNR and CDR2 FQNEAQ (reference sequence). Trimming took off 1 base at V and 8 bases at J, with 18 bases between the two ends. The CDR3 runs 16 residues.

The chain carries TRBV5-4 and TRBJ1-1, with a possible D match to TRBD1 (5 bases). The germline V gene encodes CDR1 SGHNT and CDR2 YYREEE (reference sequence). Trimming pared 0 bases from V and 11 bases from J, leaving 14 bases between. The CDR3 has 13 amino acids. CDR3 residues: CASSLGGTGEAFF. The CDR3 DNA follows: TGTGCCAGCAGCTTGGGTGGGACGGGCGAGGCTTTCTTT. Full variable domain (remainder filled in from reference TRBV5-4 and TRBJ1-1): ETGVTQSPTHLIKTRGQQVTLRCSSQSGHNTVSWYQQALGQGPQFIFQYYREEENGRGNFPPRFSGLQFPNYSSELNVNALELDDSALYLCASSLGGTGEAFFGQGTRLTVV.

J is TRBJ2-7 and V is TRBV20-1; 8 bases match TRBD1. CDR3 length: 12 amino acids. V was pared by 6 bases and J by 3 bases, with 4 bases of the junction left unmatched. Germline V gene sequence: CDR1 DFQATT, CDR2 SNEGSKA (reference sequence). The DNA of the CDR3 is TGCAGTGCACAGGACAGGGACTACGAGCAGTACTTC. Translated: CSAQDRDYEQYF.

V gene TRBV5-1 combines with J gene TRBJ1-4, with D unresolved. This CDR3 comprises 16 residues. CDR1 is SGHRS, CDR2 YFSETQ, per germline. V gave up 0 bases and J gave up 4 bases, with 13 bases separating them. CDR3 sequence: CASSLAVAAVNEKLFF. The CDR3 region has the DNA TGCGCCAGCAGCTTGGCGGTGGCAGCCGTTAATGAAAAACTGTTTTTT.

This clonotype has a single count. The chain uses TRBV20-1 and TRBJ2-1, with 12 bases fitting TRBD2. The CDR3 covers 14 residues. CDR1 is DFQATT, CDR2 SNEGSKA, per germline (reference sequence). The V segment lost 5 bases and the J segment 3 bases; nucleotides outside the gene matches: 2. CDR3 in amino acids: CSAGTSGYYNEQFF. CDR3 DNA: TGCAGTGCTGGGACTAGCGGGTACTACAATGAGCAGTTCTTC.

V is TRBV11-2 and J is TRBJ1-2; TRBD1 matches at 7 bases. The CDR3 runs to 13 residues. The V segment lost 1 base and the J segment 8 bases; nucleotides outside the gene matches: 4. Germline V gene data show CDR1 as SGHAT and CDR2 as FQNNGV. In nucleotides, the CDR3 is TGTGCCAGCAGCTTAGTCGGGACAGCCGGCTACACCTTC. This sequence encodes CASSLVGTAGYTF.

This CDR3 is CASSPYGQVEAFF. The DNA of the CDR3 is TGTGCCAGCTCACCGTATGGACAGGTTGAAGCTTTCTTT. The V gene is TRBV18, the J gene TRBJ1-1; 7 bases line up with TRBD1. The germline V gene encodes CDR1 KGHSH and CDR2 LQKENI. V trimming: 3 bases; J trimming: 7 bases; junction bases outside the gene matches: 5. The CDR3 consists of 13 residues. The full variable domain, completed using reference TRBV18 and TRBJ1-1, is NAGVMQNPRHLVRRRGQEARLRCSPMKGHSHVYWYRQLPEEGLKFMVYLQKENIIDESGMPKERFSAEFPKEGPSILRIQQVVRGDSAAYFCASSPYGQVEAFFGQGTRLTVV.

This clonotype was counted a single time. V and J are TRBV12-3 or TRBV12-4 and TRBJ1-1; D is perhaps TRBD1 (6 bases). The V end was cut by 1 base, the J end by 0 bases, with 12 bases between. The CDR3 has 16 amino acids. The CDR3 nucleotides are TGTGCCAGCAGTTTAGGACGGGACACTATGAACACTGAAGCTTTCTTT. Its protein product is CASSLGRDTMNTEAFF.

J is TRBJ1-3 and V is TRBV7-2, with D possibly TRBD1 on 5 matching bases. V lost 6 bases to trimming and J lost 1 base, with 10 bases between them. CDR3 size: 14 residues. Germline CDR1 is SGHTA and CDR2 is FQGNSA. This chain's CDR3 is CASRKAGSGNTIYF. The CDR3 DNA follows: TGTGCCAGCAGAAAGGCAGGGTCTGGAAACACCATATATTTT.

This clonotype was observed a few times. This chain connects TRBV4-2 to TRBJ2-3; 9 nucleotides line up with TRBD1. Trimming took 4 bases from V and 3 from J; bases not matched to a gene: 11. The CDR3 covers 17 residues. Germline CDR1 is LGHNA and CDR2 is YNFKEQ. The CDR3 DNA reads TGTGCCAGCAGCCTCATGGGGACAGGGAGGGGTACAGATACGCAGTATTTT. Amino acid sequence: CASSLMGTGRGTDTQYF.

CDR3 bases: TGTGCCAGCAGCTTTATCGTGGTCGGGGCTGGGGCCAACGTCCTGACTTTC. As protein: CASSFIVVGAGANVLTF. This chain links TRBV7-9 with TRBJ2-6; weak D call: TRBD2 (5 bases). The germline V and J ends were trimmed by 3 bases and 2 bases, with 14 bases remaining between them. CDR1 and CDR2 (germline): SEHNR, FQNEAQ (reference sequence). This CDR3 region has 17 residues.

The genes are TRBV7-8 and TRBJ2-7; 10 nucleotides line up with TRBD2. Germline V gives CDR1 SGHVS, CDR2 FQNEAQ. Trimming took 6 bases from V and 9 from J; bases not matched to a gene: 8. The CDR3 loop spans 13 amino acids. The CDR3 spells CASSRIAGGAQYF. Written as DNA, the CDR3 is TGTGCCAGCAGTAGGATAGCGGGAGGTGCGCAGTACTTC.

This clonotype was seen a single time. The chain combines TRBV11-2 with TRBJ2-3; TRBD1 or TRBD2 may be the D gene (6 bases each). Trimming took off 0 bases at V and 6 bases at J, with 19 bases between the two ends. Germline V gene data show CDR1 as SGHAT and CDR2 as FQNNGV. The CDR3 contains 17 residues. The CDR3 is CASSLDWGVTGRDTQYF. In DNA form, the CDR3 reads TGTGCCAGCAGCTTAGATTGGGGAGTTACAGGGAGGGATACGCAGTATTTT.

This sequence joins TRBV6-5 and TRBJ1-6; D uncertain. V shed 2 bases and J shed 5 bases, with 10 bases lying between them. Germline V CDR1 and CDR2: MNHEY, SVGAGI. The CDR3 loop spans 15 amino acids. CDR3 coding DNA: TGTGCCAGCAGTTACGCCCGGTCGAATAATTCACCCCTCCACTTT. It yields the protein CASSYARSNNSPLHF.

The chain combines TRBV27 with TRBJ2-7, with D possibly TRBD1 on 6 matching bases. Germline CDR1 is MNHEY and CDR2 is SMNVEV (reference sequence). CDR3 size: 16 residues. Trimming took 6 bases from V and 1 from J, leaving 19 bases between them. CDR3 nucleotides: TGTGCCAGCAGCTCCGGGACACTTGTTCGATCCTACGAGCAGTACTTC. It yields the protein CASSSGTLVRSYEQYF.

This rearrangement joins TRBV19 to TRBJ1-1; tentative D call: TRBD1 (5 bases). This CDR3 contains 14 residues. V was cut by 7 bases and J by 1 base, with 13 bases left in between. CDR1 and CDR2 from the germline V gene are LNHDA and SQIVND (reference sequence). The CDR3 spells CASTAGNKNTEAFF. The CDR3 DNA follows: TGTGCCAGTACAGCAGGGAATAAGAACACTGAAGCTTTCTTT.

The rearrangement links TRBV10-1 to TRBJ2-3, with D unclear. The CDR3 loop spans 17 amino acids. Per the germline V gene, CDR1 is WNHNN and CDR2 is SYGVQD (reference sequence). Trimming pared 8 bases from V and 0 bases from J, leaving 21 bases between. The CDR3 is CASRRLPEPVSTDTQYF. The DNA for the CDR3 is TGCGCCAGCCGTAGATTGCCAGAACCCGTTAGCACAGATACGCAGTATTTT.